These 14 T cell receptor beta chains originate from one sample sequenced in a study of blood T cell repertoires in COVID-19. Sequenced by immunoSEQ multiplex PCR; TCRdb stores in-frame clones only, minus some. Of around 25,000 clones listed, over 55% are singletons. The sample consisted of peripheral blood. The receptor source for this set is a woman aged 80 or over with acute or convalescent COVID-19.

The chain combines TRBV7-9 with TRBJ2-3, with TRBD2 matching over 10 bases. The CDR3 runs to 15 residues. Losses at the gene ends were 1 base for V and 3 bases for J; bases not matched to a gene: 1. Germline-derived CDR1 and CDR2 are SEHNR and FQNEAQ (reference sequence). The CDR3 here is CASSLEGLATDTQYF. DNA for the CDR3: TGTGCCAGCAGCTTAGAGGGACTAGCGACAGATACGCAGTATTTT.

The rearrangement uses TRBV30 and TRBJ1-1; the match to TRBD1 covers 9 bases. V lost 2 bases and J lost 4; bases outside the gene matches: 5. The CDR3 is made up of 14 amino acids. The germline V gene has CDR1 GTSNPN and CDR2 SVGIG (reference sequence). The CDR3 sequence is CAWSLDRGGTEAFF. CDR3 in DNA: TGTGCCTGGAGTCTGGACAGGGGCGGCACTGAAGCTTTCTTT.

CDR3 nucleotides: TGTGCCAGCAGCACATTAAGACAGGGACTGAACACTGAAGCTTTCTTT. This sequence encodes CASSTLRQGLNTEAFF. J is TRBJ1-1 and V is TRBV7-9, with 7 nucleotides matching TRBD1. The CDR3 runs to 16 residues. With 5 bases clipped from V and 0 bases from J, the junction kept 9 bases outside the gene matches. CDR1 is SEHNR and CDR2 is FQNEAQ in the germline V gene (reference sequence).

The chain is built from TRBV5-1 and TRBJ1-3, with 8 bases lining up with TRBD1. The CDR3 covers 17 residues. Losses at the gene ends were 4 bases for V and 0 bases for J; bases not matched to a gene: 9. In germline, CDR1 is SGHRS, CDR2 YFSETQ. In DNA form, the CDR3 reads TGCGCCAGCAGCCCGGGACAGGCCTTCAGCTCTGGAAACACCATATATTTT. It codes for CASSPGQAFSSGNTIYF.

The rearrangement links TRBV5-4 to TRBJ2-4, with D perhaps TRBD1 (5 bases). Germline V gene lookup returns CDR1 SGHNT and CDR2 YYREEE (reference sequence). V lost 4 bases and J lost 2, with 10 bases in between. CDR3 length equals 14 residues. The CDR3 spells CASSQGGTKNIQYF. CDR3 in DNA: TGTGCCAGCAGCCAGGGTGGGACCAAAAACATTCAGTACTTC. The full variable domain, completed using reference TRBV5-4 and TRBJ2-4, is ETGVTQSPTHLIKTRGQQVTLRCSSQSGHNTVSWYQQALGQGPQFIFQYYREEENGRGNFPPRFSGLQFPNYSSELNVNALELDDSALYLCASSQGGTKNIQYFGAGTRLSVL.

This chain uses TRBV15 with TRBJ2-7, with TRBD1 identical over 8 bases. This CDR3 has 17 amino acids. Trimming took 3 bases from V and 4 from J; bases not matched to a gene: 14. Germline-derived CDR1 and CDR2 are LNHNV and YYDKDF (reference sequence). CDR3 loop: CATSSGGGYRGFYEQYF. The CDR3 DNA sequence: TGTGCCACCAGCAGTGGAGGCGGCTACAGGGGGTTTTACGAGCAGTACTTC.

J is TRBJ2-5 and V is TRBV28, with unresolved D. This CDR3 is built from 15 residues. Trimming removed 8 bases from V and 3 bases from J, with 19 bases in between. Germline values: CDR1 MDHEN, CDR2 SYDVKM. The CDR3 DNA reads TGTGCCAGCTCCCCCTCTCGGGTTCGAAAAGAGACCCAGTACTTC. It codes for CASSPSRVRKETQYF.

In this sample, this clone turned up many times. This chain joins TRBV7-9 and TRBJ1-6; possibly TRBD1 for D (5 bases). Germline loops: CDR1 SEHNR, CDR2 FQNEAQ (reference sequence). Trimming pared 5 bases from V and 9 bases from J, leaving 17 bases between. The CDR3 contains 15 residues. For the CDR3, the DNA is TGTGCCAGCAGCCCACTAAATTATGGGGCTTCACCCCTCCACTTT. It yields the protein CASSPLNYGASPLHF.

The V call is TRBV7-2, the J call TRBJ2-7; D may be TRBD2 (6 bases). The germline CDR1 and CDR2 sequences are SGHTA and FQGNSA. V was cut by 5 bases and J by 1 base, with 18 bases left in between. The CDR3 runs to 16 residues. The CDR3 sequence: CASSASPGLASYEQYF. The DNA for the CDR3 is TGTGCCAGCAGCGCTTCGCCGGGACTGGCATCCTACGAGCAGTACTTC. Full variable domain (missing parts from reference TRBV7-2 and TRBJ2-7): GAGVSQSPSNKVTEKGKDVELRCDPISGHTALYWYRQSLGQGLEFLIYFQGNSAPDKSGLPSDRFSAERTGGSVSTLTIQRTQQEDSAVYLCASSASPGLASYEQYFGPGTRLTVT.

The chain joins TRBV7-2 to TRBJ2-3; 10 bases fit TRBD1. This CDR3 is built from 16 residues. V dropped 5 bases and J dropped 6; count of bases not matched to a gene: 11. Germline V lookup: CDR1 SGHTA, CDR2 FQGNSA. The CDR3 spells CASSPPGRQGADTQYF. DNA of the CDR3: TGTGCCAGCAGCCCCCCAGGACGACAGGGGGCTGATACGCAGTATTTT.

The CDR3 reads CASTQSGAFYNEQFF. In DNA, the CDR3 is TGTGCCAGCACTCAAAGCGGGGCGTTCTACAATGAGCAGTTCTTC. V gene TRBV5-4 combines with J gene TRBJ2-1; the match to TRBD2 covers 7 bases. The CDR3 is 15 amino acids. The ends lost 6 bases at V and 3 bases at J; junction bases unmatched: 9. Germline CDR1 reads SGHNT; CDR2 reads YYREEE (reference sequence).

J is TRBJ1-2 and V is TRBV28; no reliable D call. This CDR3 is built from 12 residues. CDR1 is MDHEN, CDR2 SYDVKM, per germline. V lost 2 bases, J lost 6 bases, and 7 bases lay in between. The DNA of the CDR3 is TGTGCCAGCAGTTTAGTGAGGAATGGCTACACCTTC. Translating it yields CASSLVRNGYTF.

This chain links TRBV12-5 with TRBJ1-2; 8 bases align to TRBD1. Germline V lookup: CDR1 LGHNT, CDR2 FRNRAP. This CDR3 contains 12 residues. V was pared by 9 bases and J by 3 bases, with 3 bases of the junction left unmatched. Written as DNA, the CDR3 is TGTGCTAGCGACAGGGGCCACTATGGCTACACCTTC. Translated: CASDRGHYGYTF.

V is TRBV12-3 or TRBV12-4 and J is TRBJ1-2; 7 bases are a match to TRBD1. The ends lost 5 bases at V and 7 bases at J; junction bases unmatched: 4. This CDR3 spans 12 amino acids. CDR3 nucleotides: TGTGCCAGCAGTACAGGGGTGGGTGGCTACACCTTC. Its protein product is CASSTGVGGYTF.